This TCR beta chain was found in a study of long-term antiretroviral therapy in people with HIV. Study-wide results and limits: Specimen acquisition occurred between about 2004 and 2017, potentially under older ART regimens.

The sample holds a few counts of this clone. Its cognate antigen is unknown. This was the immunoSEQ v3.0 assay at survey level. The table came from immunoSEQ multiplex PCR; TCRdb's copy has only in-frame clones and leaves some out. The table lists roughly 28,000 clones, approximately 90% of them singletons. Sequenced material: unsorted PBMCs, taken 1.8 years after starting antiretroviral therapy. This receptor was identified in a young woman with HIV.

The CDR3 reads CASSILGTGANVLTF. DNA for the CDR3: TGTGCCAGTAGTATCCTGGGGACTGGGGCCAACGTCCTGACTTTC. The chain joins TRBV19 to TRBJ2-6; no firm D call. Per the germline V gene, CDR1 is LNHDA and CDR2 is SQIVND (reference sequence). This CDR3 has 15 residues. Between the trimmed V and J ends, which lost 3 bases and 2 bases, there was a span of 8 bases.